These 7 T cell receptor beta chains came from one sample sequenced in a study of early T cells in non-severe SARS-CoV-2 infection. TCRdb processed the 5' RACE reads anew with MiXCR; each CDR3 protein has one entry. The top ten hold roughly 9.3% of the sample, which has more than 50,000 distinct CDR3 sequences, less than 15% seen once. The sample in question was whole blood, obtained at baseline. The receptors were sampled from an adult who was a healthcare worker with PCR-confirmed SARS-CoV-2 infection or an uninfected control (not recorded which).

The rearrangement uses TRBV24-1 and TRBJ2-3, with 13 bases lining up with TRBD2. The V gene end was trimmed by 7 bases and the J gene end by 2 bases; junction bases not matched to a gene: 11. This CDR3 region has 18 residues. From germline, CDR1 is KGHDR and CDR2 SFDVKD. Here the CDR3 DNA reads TGTGCCACCAGCGAATTTGGGACTAGCGGGGATTACACAGATACGCAGTATTTT. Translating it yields CATSEFGTSGDYTDTQYF.

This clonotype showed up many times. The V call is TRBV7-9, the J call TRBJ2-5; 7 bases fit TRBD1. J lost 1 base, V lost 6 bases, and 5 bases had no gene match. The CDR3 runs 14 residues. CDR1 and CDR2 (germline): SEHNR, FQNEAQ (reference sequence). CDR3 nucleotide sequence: TGTGCCAGCAGTCCCGACAGGGTCCAAGAGACCCAGTACTTC. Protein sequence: CASSPDRVQETQYF.

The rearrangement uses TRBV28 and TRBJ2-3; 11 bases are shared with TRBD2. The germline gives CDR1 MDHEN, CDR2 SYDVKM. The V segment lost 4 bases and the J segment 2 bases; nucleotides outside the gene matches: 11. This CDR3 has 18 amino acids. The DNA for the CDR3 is TGTGCCAGCAGTTCCCTAGGGTTGACTAGCGGGGACACAGATACGCAGTATTTT. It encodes CASSSLGLTSGDTDTQYF.

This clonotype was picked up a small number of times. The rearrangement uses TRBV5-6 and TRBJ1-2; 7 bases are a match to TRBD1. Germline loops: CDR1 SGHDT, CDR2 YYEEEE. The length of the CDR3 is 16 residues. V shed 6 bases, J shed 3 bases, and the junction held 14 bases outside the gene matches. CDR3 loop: CASNLALGGTDYGYTF. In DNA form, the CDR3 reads TGTGCCAGCAACCTTGCGTTAGGGGGCACTGACTATGGCTACACCTTC.

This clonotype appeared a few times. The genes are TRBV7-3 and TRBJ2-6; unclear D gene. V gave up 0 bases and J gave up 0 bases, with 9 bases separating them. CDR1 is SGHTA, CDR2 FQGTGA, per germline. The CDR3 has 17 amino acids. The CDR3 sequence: CASSLTRPNSGANVLTF. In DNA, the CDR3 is TGTGCCAGCAGCTTAACGAGGCCTAACTCTGGGGCCAACGTCCTGACTTTC. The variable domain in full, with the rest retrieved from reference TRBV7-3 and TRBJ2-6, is GAGVSQTPSNKVTEKGKYVELRCDPISGHTALYWYRQSLGQGPEFLIYFQGTGAADDSGLPNDRFFAVRPEGSVSTLKIQRTERGDSAVYLCASSLTRPNSGANVLTFGAGSRLTVL.

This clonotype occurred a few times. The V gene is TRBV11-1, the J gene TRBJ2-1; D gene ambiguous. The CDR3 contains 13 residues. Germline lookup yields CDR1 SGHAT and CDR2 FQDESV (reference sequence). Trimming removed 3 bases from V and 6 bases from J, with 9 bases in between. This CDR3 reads CASSLYSRNEQFF. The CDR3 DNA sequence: TGTGCCAGCAGCTTGTACTCACGCAATGAGCAGTTCTTC.

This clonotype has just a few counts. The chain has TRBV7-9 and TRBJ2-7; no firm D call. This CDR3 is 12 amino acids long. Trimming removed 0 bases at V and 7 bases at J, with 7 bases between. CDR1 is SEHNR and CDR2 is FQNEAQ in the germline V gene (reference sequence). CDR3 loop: CASSLAVAEQYF. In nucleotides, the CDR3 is TGTGCCAGCAGCTTAGCCGTTGCGGAGCAGTACTTC.